The TCR beta chain under discussion was sequenced for a study of blood T cell repertoires in COVID-19. Profiled with immunoSEQ multiplex PCR; TCRdb holds only in-frame clones, not every one. This sample has around 330,000 clones; about 87% occur once, and the top ten carry about 8.9%. Germline assignment: CDR1 DFQATT and CDR2 SNEGSKA (reference sequence). V lost 3 bases, J lost 6 bases, and 17 bases lay in between. The CDR3 is 14 amino acids. The V gene is TRBV20-1, the J gene TRBJ1-2, with D possibly TRBD1 on 6 matching bases. The sequenced material came from PBMCs or T cells enriched from blood (not recorded which). This TCR was recovered from a young woman who had recovered from COVID-19. The CDR3: CSASFQGLSDGYTF. CDR3 nucleotides: TGCAGTGCTAGTTTCCAGGGGCTGAGCGATGGCTACACCTTC.